This T cell receptor beta chain was recovered during a study of shared clonotypes between healthy human individuals. Background on the study: The cohort had two women and a few men, ages 18 to 49.

Note on this clone: The target antigen is unknown.

This CDR3 has 15 amino acids. CDR1 is ENHRY, CDR2 SYGVKD, per germline. The V segment lost 8 bases and the J segment 1 base; nucleotides outside the gene matches: 9. The study, taken as a whole, reports: Approximately 4.9% of naive CD4 clonotypes were shared across four donors. Limitation of the genetic and exposure-history diversity represented came from the few donors.

The study ran the assay at deep level. Sequencing used immunoSEQ multiplex PCR; TCRdb keeps in-frame clones, though not all of them. The sample has about 1 million clones, around 76% seen once. The TCR was taken from a man aged 18 to 29 in good health. Sequencing input: memory CD4+ T cells sorted from blood. Subset meaning: CD45RA-negative fraction. The chain recombines TRBV10-3 with TRBJ2-3; 7 bases align to TRBD2. CDR3 DNA: TGTGCCATCTGGGGGGGAAGCCTTGGCACAGATACGCAGTATTTT. This gives the protein CAIWGGSLGTDTQYF.